Presented here are 4 T cell receptor beta chains from one specimen sequenced in a study of T-cell memory formation after mild COVID-19. TCRdb independently ran MiXCR on the 5' RACE reads; one entry per CDR3 protein. The data show about 140,000 distinct CDR3 sequences, 13% to 15% seen once. Specimen: PBMCs or a T cell subset sorted from them (not recorded which). These receptors originate from an adult woman who had mild COVID-19 (a few samples of this study predate the infection). Cell type and time point are not known.

The table lists this clonotype with a count of one. The chain has TRBV3-1 and TRBJ2-3; D gene unclear. The CDR3 totals 17 residues. V was pared by 0 bases and J by 1 base, with 14 bases between. Germline CDR1 and CDR2: LGHDT and YNNKEL (reference sequence). CDR3 nucleotides: TGTGCCAGCAGCCAAGATATAAGGGATGGCGGCACAGATACGCAGTATTTT. Residues: CASSQDIRDGGTDTQYF.

This clonotype was found a few times. The chain joins TRBV7-8 to TRBJ1-1, with no clear D. V lost 3 bases to trimming and J lost 0 bases, with 8 bases between them. There are 14 residues in the CDR3. CDR1 and CDR2 from the germline V gene are SGHVS and FQNEAQ. The CDR3 sequence: CASSFPDMNTEAFF. The CDR3 DNA reads as TGTGCCAGCAGCTTCCCAGACATGAACACTGAAGCTTTCTTT.

This clonotype came up a few times. The chain recombines TRBV5-4 with TRBJ2-7, with 9 bases aligning to TRBD1. With V trimmed by 4 bases and J by 1 base, 0 bases remained unmatched. The CDR3 runs to 13 residues. The V gene's germline CDR1 is SGHNT and CDR2 YYREEE (reference sequence). The chain's CDR3 is CASSDRGSYEQYF. The CDR3 bases are TGTGCCAGCAGCGACAGGGGGTCCTACGAGCAGTACTTC.

The chain joins TRBV6-5 to TRBJ2-1; the D gene is possibly TRBD2 (5 bases). The CDR3 totals 14 residues. Germline V gene sequence: CDR1 MNHEY, CDR2 SVGAGI. V was shortened by 5 bases and J by 7 bases, with 15 bases between the two germline ends. CDR3 protein: CASSPYRGANEQFF. Written as DNA, the CDR3 is TGTGCCAGCAGTCCTTATCGGGGAGCAAATGAGCAGTTCTTC.